This T cell receptor beta chain came from a study of CD8 T cells in ankylosing spondylitis. TCRdb reprocessed the 5' RACE reads with MiXCR, giving one entry per CDR3 protein. The data hold about 440,000 distinct CDR3 sequences, with under 20% observed a single time. Study-level points and caveats: Several of the motif variants were reported before in synovial fluid and blood from reactive arthritis. Characteristic of ankylosing spondylitis blood, it appeared, was a TCR beta motif comprising roughly 8 highly homologous variants.

The germline V gene encodes CDR1 LGHNA and CDR2 YNFKEQ. The CDR3 sequence is 15 residues long. The V gene end was trimmed by 5 bases and the J gene end by 2 bases; junction bases not matched to a gene: 5. This clonotype was seen at least ten times. Its antigen is still unknown. The rearrangement joins TRBV4-2 to TRBJ2-5; 10 bases map to TRBD2. The material sequenced was blood, either unsorted or a sorted T cell fraction (not recorded which). The receptor was derived from a male donor with ankylosing spondylitis. The CDR3 nucleotides read TGTGCCAGCAGCGACGGGACTAGCGATCAAGAGACCCAGTACTTC. Amino acid sequence: CASSDGTSDQETQYF.